The 26 T cell receptor beta chains below were found in one sample sequenced in a study of sequential checkpoint blockade in melanoma. Sample treatment: randomized to nivolumab then ipilimumab (arm A) or the reverse (arm B). Profiling relied on immunoSEQ multiplex PCR, and the TCRdb table lists in-frame clones only, not all of them. This sample yields 15,000 to 20,000 clones, of which 74% are seen a single time; 30% to 40% belongs to the top ten. The sample in question was CD8+ T cells sorted from blood (inferred from file names), obtained from a patient given nivolumab and ipilimumab in sequence. These receptors originate from a human donor with melanoma.

This clone is deemed medium-sized. The chain couples TRBV6-4 to TRBJ2-5, with 9 bases lining up with TRBD2. The V segment lost 3 bases and the J segment 4 bases; nucleotides outside the gene matches: 6. This CDR3 spans 15 amino acids. Germline V lookup: CDR1 MRHNA, CDR2 SNTAGT. As DNA, the CDR3 is TGTGCCAGCAGTGAGGCTAGCGGGGCGTTAGAGACCCAGTACTTC. Its translation is CASSEASGALETQYF.

CDR3 nucleotides: TGTGCCAGCAGCCCGACAGGGTTCGGCGAGCAGTACTTC. This gives the protein CASSPTGFGEQYF. This chain joins TRBV7-9 and TRBJ2-7, with 7 bases identical to TRBD1. This CDR3 contains 13 residues. J lost 6 bases, V lost 5 bases, and 7 bases had no gene match. Germline V gene sequence: CDR1 SEHNR, CDR2 FQNEAQ (reference sequence).

The genes are TRBV27 and TRBJ2-1; 7 nucleotides match TRBD2. The CDR3 spans 14 residues. Looked up from germline, CDR1 is MNHEY and CDR2 is SMNVEV (reference sequence). With V trimmed by 7 bases and J by 3 bases, 6 bases remained unmatched. The CDR3 DNA reads TGTGCCAGCACCGCTGGGGGGGTCTACAATGAGCAGTTCTTC. It encodes CASTAGGVYNEQFF.

This sequence joins TRBV29-1 and TRBJ2-5, with D tentatively TRBD2 (6 bases). The assigned J gene may be wrong: the sequence end matches TRBJ2-7 better. In germline, CDR1 is SQVTM, CDR2 ANQGSEA. The CDR3 has 15 amino acids. CDR3 sequence reads: CSATTRSGVPYEQYF. The CDR3 DNA sequence: TGCAGCGCCACGACTAGATCGGGGGTCCCCTACGAGCAGTACTTC.

This chain joins TRBV6-4 and TRBJ2-7; D may be TRBD1 (5 bases). V was trimmed by 0 bases and J by 0 bases, leaving 9 bases between them. The length of the CDR3 is 15 residues. Germline V gives CDR1 MRHNA, CDR2 SNTAGT. The CDR3 DNA reads as TGTGCCAGCAGTGACTCGAATGGGGCCTCCTACGAGCAGTACTTC. Translated, it gives CASSDSNGASYEQYF.

The CDR3 loop reads CASTLQGPPNNEQFF. CDR3 coding DNA: TGTGCCAGCACCTTACAGGGGCCGCCAAACAATGAGCAGTTCTTC. This rearrangement joins TRBV6-6 to TRBJ2-1; TRBD1 agrees at 7 bases. Germline CDR1 and CDR2: MNHNY and SVGAGI (reference sequence). This CDR3 is 15 amino acids long. Germline trimming cut 7 bases from V and 5 bases from J; bases unmatched to any gene: 11.

The sample holds a few counts of this clone. CDR3 DNA: TGTGCCTGGAGTCATCCGGGACTAGCTAGCAGCGAGCAGTACTTC. Translating gives CAWSHPGLASSEQYF. The gene calls are TRBV30 and TRBJ2-7; 9 nucleotides agree with TRBD2. Germline V gene data show CDR1 as GTSNPN and CDR2 as SVGIG (reference sequence). The V segment lost 2 bases and the J segment 6 bases; nucleotides outside the gene matches: 11. The CDR3 sequence is 15 residues long.

For the CDR3, the DNA is TGCGCCAGCAGCCTGGGACAGGGATACAATGAGCAGTTCTTC. This codes for CASSLGQGYNEQFF. This chain links TRBV4-1 with TRBJ2-1; 9 positions match TRBD1. Germline V lookup: CDR1 MGHRA, CDR2 YSYEKL. CDR3 length equals 14 residues. J lost 4 bases, V lost 4 bases, and 2 bases had no gene match.

The chain uses TRBV13 and TRBJ2-1, with no clear D. Germline assignment: CDR1 PRHDT and CDR2 FYEKMQ (reference sequence). Trimming took off 5 bases at V and 0 bases at J, with 11 bases between the two ends. The length of the CDR3 is 15 residues. This CDR3 reads CASSEEKSSYNEQFF. The CDR3 DNA reads as TGTGCCAGCAGCGAGGAAAAGAGCTCCTACAATGAGCAGTTCTTC. The whole variable domain, filled in from reference TRBV13 and TRBJ2-1, reads AAGVIQSPRHLIKEKRETATLKCYPIPRHDTVYWYQQGPGQDPQFLISFYEKMQSDKGSIPDRFSAQQFSDYHSELNMSSLELGDSALYFCASSEEKSSYNEQFFGPGTRLTVL.

J is TRBJ2-7 and V is TRBV7-8; D is perhaps TRBD2 (7 bases). The CDR3 consists of 15 residues. V was cut by 7 bases and J by 0 bases, with 16 bases left in between. Germline V CDR1 and CDR2: SGHVS, FQNEAQ. DNA of the CDR3: TGTGCCAGCAAGGTCAGGGGCGGGAGCTCCTACGAGCAGTACTTC. It codes for CASKVRGGSSYEQYF. Full variable domain (missing parts from reference TRBV7-8 and TRBJ2-7): GAGVSQSPRYKVAKRGQDVALRCDPISGHVSLFWYQQALGQGPEFLTYFQNEAQLDKSGLPSDRFFAERPEGSVSTLKIQRTQQEDSAVYLCASKVRGGSSYEQYFGPGTRLTVT.

The rearrangement links TRBV6-4 to TRBJ1-2; TRBD1 matches at 9 bases. After removal of 6 bases from V and 6 bases from J, the junction contained 11 bases not matched to a gene. The CDR3 has 15 residues. Germline V gives CDR1 MRHNA, CDR2 SNTAGT. CDR3 nucleotide sequence: TGTGCCAGCAGCACCGCCACAGGGGGCGGTGATGGCTACACCTTC. Encoded protein: CASSTATGGGDGYTF.

This chain connects TRBV6-1 to TRBJ2-2; 7 bases line up with TRBD1. The trim removed 6 bases at V and 3 bases at J, leaving 4 bases unmatched. This CDR3 is built from 14 residues. Germline V gene sequence: CDR1 MNHNS, CDR2 SASEGT. The CDR3 DNA sequence: TGTGCCAGCAGCAAGGGGACAGACACCGGGGAGCTGTTTTTT. Protein product: CASSKGTDTGELFF.

This clone was picked up a small number of times. The chain recombines TRBV6-1 with TRBJ2-2; 10 nucleotides match TRBD1. This CDR3 comprises 15 residues. The J segment lost 2 bases and the V segment lost 5 bases, leaving 2 bases of the junction unmatched. Germline V CDR1 and CDR2: MNHNS, SASEGT. CDR3 DNA: TGTGCCAGCAGTATGACAGGGGGCAACACCGGGGAGCTGTTTTTT. Residues: CASSMTGGNTGELFF.

This clone has more than one count but fewer than ten. V usage is TRBV6-4 and J usage is TRBJ2-2; 12 nucleotides line up with TRBD1. From germline, CDR1 is MRHNA and CDR2 SNTAGT. V lost 0 bases and J lost 10; bases outside the gene matches: 6. The CDR3 extends over 16 amino acids. CDR3 sequence reads: CASSDSPGQGAAELFF. DNA of the CDR3: TGTGCCAGCAGTGACTCCCCGGGACAGGGGGCAGCGGAGCTGTTTTTT.

The V and J genes are TRBV6-1 and TRBJ2-7; D perhaps matches TRBD1 (5 bases). Germline-derived CDR1 and CDR2 are MNHNS and SASEGT. Trimming pared 7 bases from V and 3 bases from J, leaving 16 bases between. The CDR3 sequence is 14 residues long. The CDR3 region is CASKKTDIHYEQYF. The CDR3 coding sequence is TGTGCCAGCAAGAAGACAGACATTCACTACGAGCAGTACTTC.

The V and J genes are TRBV7-6 and TRBJ2-5, with 9 nucleotides matching TRBD1. The J call is uncertain, as TRBJ2-7 better fits the DNA end. Germline loops: CDR1 SGHVS, CDR2 FNYEAQ. CDR3 length: 13 amino acids. CDR3 loop: CASSPTGGYEQYF. The CDR3 DNA reads as TGTGCCAGCAGCCCGACAGGGGGCTACGAGCAGTACTTC.

The chain combines TRBV7-9 with TRBJ2-7; 8 nucleotides line up with TRBD1. The CDR3 spans 13 residues. CDR1 and CDR2 from the germline V gene are SEHNR and FQNEAQ (reference sequence). The trim removed 6 bases at V and 3 bases at J, leaving 4 bases unmatched. In DNA, the CDR3 is TGTGCCAGCAGGGGACAGGAGAACTACGAGCAGTACTTC. This translates into CASRGQENYEQYF.

Concerning this clone: The same CDR3 can be traced to other DNA sequences in this sample. The genes are TRBV4-3 and TRBJ2-1; 7 bases align to TRBD2. The germline V gene has CDR1 LGHNA and CDR2 YSLEER. V dropped 3 bases and J dropped 7; count of bases not matched to a gene: 12. This CDR3 contains 16 residues. The CDR3 DNA follows: TGCGCCAGCAGCCAGGAGCTAGCGGAAAAAATAAATGAGCAGTTCTTC. Translated, it gives CASSQELAEKINEQFF.

This chain links TRBV20-1 with TRBJ2-7; D unresolved. The germline CDR1 and CDR2 sequences are DFQATT and SNEGSKA (reference sequence). V was trimmed by 6 bases and J by 5 bases, leaving 11 bases between them. CDR3 length: 11 residues. CDR3 sequence (DNA): TGCAGTGCCCCCCTCGGTGACGAGCAGTACTTC. Amino acids: CSAPLGDEQYF.

The rearrangement links TRBV4-1 to TRBJ2-3; D gene unclear. Germline assignment: CDR1 MGHRA and CDR2 YSYEKL. Trimming pared 4 bases from V and 0 bases from J, leaving 11 bases between. This CDR3 region has 15 residues. The CDR3 DNA reads as TGCGCCAGCAGCCCTCGGTACCCTAGCACAGATACGCAGTATTTT. Amino acids: CASSPRYPSTDTQYF.

V usage is TRBV6-4 and J usage is TRBJ2-3, with 12 bases lining up with TRBD2. V shed 6 bases, J shed 5 bases, and the junction held 6 bases outside the gene matches. This CDR3 has 15 amino acids. CDR1 is MRHNA, CDR2 SNTAGT, per germline. CDR3 amino acids: CASRHGTSGRDTQYF. The CDR3 nucleotides are TGTGCCAGCAGACACGGGACTAGCGGGCGAGATACGCAGTATTTT.

The genes are TRBV27 and TRBJ2-7, with 12 nucleotides matching TRBD2. CDR1 and CDR2 from the germline V gene are MNHEY and SMNVEV (reference sequence). This CDR3 region has 14 residues. V lost 7 bases and J lost 5; bases outside the gene matches: 6. In nucleotides, the CDR3 is TGTGCCAGCACTAGGACTAGCGGGATCAACGAGCAGTACTTC. This translates into CASTRTSGINEQYF.

With regard to this clone: The sample contains more than one DNA sequence encoding this CDR3. CDR3 nucleotide sequence: TGTGCCAGCGCCGGGACAAACACCGGGGAGCTGTTTTTT. Protein: CASAGTNTGELFF. The chain carries TRBV27 and TRBJ2-2; possible D gene TRBD1, 6 bases. Germline V gene lookup returns CDR1 MNHEY and CDR2 SMNVEV (reference sequence). The CDR3 has 13 residues. The ends were cut back, 8 bases at V and 2 bases at J, with 9 bases in the middle.

The chain recombines TRBV6-6 with TRBJ2-6; the D gene is possibly TRBD1 (6 bases). CDR3 length: 15 residues. The germline V gene encodes CDR1 MNHNY and CDR2 SVGAGI (reference sequence). Between the trimmed V and J ends, which lost 6 bases and 4 bases, there was a span of 13 bases. The CDR3 reads CASSAQGSGANVLTF. In DNA form, the CDR3 reads TGTGCCAGCAGCGCACAGGGTTCCGGGGCCAACGTCCTGACTTTC.

The rearrangement joins TRBV27 to TRBJ2-7, with 8 bases matching TRBD2. The CDR3 length is 13 residues. V shed 6 bases, J shed 5 bases, and the junction held 6 bases outside the gene matches. Germline CDR1 is MNHEY and CDR2 is SMNVEV (reference sequence). The CDR3 nucleotides read TGTGCCAGCAGCTCGGGAGGGCCGAACGAGCAGTACTTC. Its translation is CASSSGGPNEQYF.

This chain joins TRBV28 and TRBJ1-3, with 7 bases fitting TRBD1. Germline V gives CDR1 MDHEN, CDR2 SYDVKM. This CDR3 is 16 amino acids long. J lost 5 bases, V lost 10 bases, and 17 bases had no gene match. In DNA, the CDR3 is TGTGCCACTCTCATCCCCGGGACAGAATCCCGAAACACCATATATTTT. Protein product: CATLIPGTESRNTIYF.